Shown below are 21 T cell receptor beta chains from a single sample sequenced in a study of OX40 agonist ivuxolimab in advanced cancers. Method: immunoSEQ multiplex PCR; TCRdb's copy keeps in-frame clones and lacks some. The table includes tens of thousands of clones, roughly four fifths detected once. The specimen comprised CD4+ or CD8+ T cells sorted from blood, sampled in a trial of the OX40 agonist ivuxolimab. All receptors derive from an adult with an advanced solid tumor such as melanoma, head and neck, liver or kidney cancer.

The chain links TRBV9 to TRBJ2-3; D gene ambiguous. This CDR3 spans 16 amino acids. V lost 0 bases and J lost 2, with 13 bases in between. CDR1 and CDR2 (germline): SGDLS, YYNGEE. The CDR3 here is CASSVAPQLLTDTQYF. The CDR3 nucleotides are TGTGCCAGCAGCGTAGCCCCACAATTACTCACAGATACGCAGTATTTT.

This rearrangement joins TRBV27 to TRBJ2-4; the D gene is possibly TRBD2 (6 bases). Trimming stripped 10 bases from V and 6 bases from J, with 13 bases between. This CDR3 spans 12 amino acids. In germline, CDR1 is MNHEY, CDR2 SMNVEV (reference sequence). The CDR3 sequence: CATLSGANIQYF. CDR3 bases: TGTGCCACCCTATCGGGAGCAAACATTCAGTACTTC.

The rearrangement uses TRBV2 and TRBJ2-2; the match to TRBD2 covers 8 bases. This CDR3 is 16 amino acids long. Trimming at V came to 4 bases and at J to 4 bases, leaving 8 bases not matched to a gene. CDR1 is SNHLY, CDR2 FYNNEI, per germline. In DNA form, the CDR3 reads TGTGCCAGCAGTGGACCGGGACTAGGAGGCACCGGGGAGCTGTTTTTT. Protein product: CASSGPGLGGTGELFF.

The gene calls are TRBV7-2 and TRBJ2-6; no clear D gene. V dropped 3 bases and J dropped 0 bases, with 0 bases sitting between them. CDR1 and CDR2 from the germline V gene are SGHTA and FQGNSA. This CDR3 region has 13 residues. The CDR3 DNA follows: TGTGCCAGCAGCTTCTCTGGGGCCAACGTCCTGACTTTC. Amino acid sequence: CASSFSGANVLTF.

This clone was observed a handful of times. The chain links TRBV25-1 to TRBJ1-2, with D maybe TRBD1 (6 bases). The CDR3 sequence is 12 residues long. The V gene lost 4 bases and the J gene lost 8 bases, with 11 bases spanning the gap. Germline V gene data show CDR1 as MGHDK and CDR2 as SYGVNS. CDR3 residues: CASSAGGRGYTF. As DNA, the CDR3 is TGTGCCAGCAGTGCCGGGGGCCGGGGCTACACCTTC.

The chain combines TRBV19 with TRBJ2-7, with a tentative D call TRBD1 (6 bases). The CDR3 covers 13 residues. With 7 bases removed from V and 7 bases from J, the gap between germline ends came to 17 bases. Germline V gene data show CDR1 as LNHDA and CDR2 as SQIVND (reference sequence). CDR3 sequence: CASTDSTRGEQYF. The CDR3 DNA reads as TGTGCCAGTACGGACAGTACCAGGGGTGAGCAGTACTTC.

This clone has just one count. This chain connects TRBV2 to TRBJ1-1, with no clear D. Between the trimmed V and J ends, which lost 8 bases and 2 bases, there was a span of 18 bases. The CDR3 consists of 15 residues. Germline V gives CDR1 SNHLY, CDR2 FYNNEI. CDR3 amino acids: CASSGTAKRNTEAFF. Written as DNA, the CDR3 is TGTGCCAGCTCGGGTACGGCCAAACGTAACACTGAAGCTTTCTTT.

The chain combines TRBV9 with TRBJ2-3, with 15 bases matching TRBD2. Trimming at V came to 0 bases and at J to 0 bases, leaving 20 bases not matched to a gene. The CDR3 covers 24 residues. Germline V gives CDR1 SGDLS, CDR2 YYNGEE. The CDR3 bases are TGTGCCAGCAGCGTAGGGTGGACTAGCGGGAGGGCCGGTCCCCCCCGTTCTAGCACAGATACGCAGTATTTT. Translated, it gives CASSVGWTSGRAGPPRSSTDTQYF.

This clone was detected a few times. The V call is TRBV7-8, the J call TRBJ1-1; TRBD1 agrees at 7 bases. The length of the CDR3 is 14 residues. CDR1 is SGHVS, CDR2 FQNEAQ, per germline. Germline trimming cut 5 bases from V and 5 bases from J; bases unmatched to any gene: 8. The CDR3 bases are TGTGCCAGCAGCCAGTACAGGGGTCGGACTGAAGCTTTCTTT. This encodes CASSQYRGRTEAFF. The full variable domain, with the rest looked up from reference TRBV7-8 and TRBJ1-1, is GAGVSQSPRYKVAKRGQDVALRCDPISGHVSLFWYQQALGQGPEFLTYFQNEAQLDKSGLPSDRFFAERPEGSVSTLKIQRTQQEDSAVYLCASSQYRGRTEAFFGQGTRLTVV.

This sequence joins TRBV11-2 and TRBJ2-7; 7 nucleotides align to TRBD1. Trimming took 4 bases from V and 0 from J; bases not matched to a gene: 6. The CDR3 is 15 residues long. Germline V gives CDR1 SGHAT, CDR2 FQNNGV. The CDR3 coding sequence is TGTGCCAGCAGCTCGCGGACAGGCAGCTCCTACGAGCAGTACTTC. Its translation is CASSSRTGSSYEQYF.

The genes are TRBV6-5 and TRBJ2-3; possible D gene TRBD2, 5 bases. Germline loops: CDR1 MNHEY, CDR2 SVGAGI. The CDR3 length is 13 residues. V lost 8 bases, J lost 2 bases, and 11 bases lay in between. In DNA, the CDR3 is TGTGCCAGCCTCGACTACCCCACAGATACGCAGTATTTT. It codes for CASLDYPTDTQYF.

In its sample, this clone was seen once. The chain is built from TRBV15 and TRBJ2-7; unclear D gene. Per germline, CDR1 LNHNV and CDR2 YYDKDF (reference sequence). CDR3 length: 13 residues. Trimming left V 0 bases short and J 0 bases short, with 3 bases between. CDR3 sequence reads: CATSRDNSYEQYF. In nucleotides, the CDR3 is TGTGCCACCAGCAGAGACAACTCCTACGAGCAGTACTTC.

This chain links TRBV25-1 with TRBJ1-5, with 7 bases that match TRBD1. Trimming took 0 bases from V and 7 from J; bases not matched to a gene: 0. CDR3 length: 13 amino acids. The germline CDR1 and CDR2 sequences are MGHDK and SYGVNS. CDR3 sequence reads: CASSEYRGQPQHF. CDR3 nucleotide sequence: TGTGCCAGCAGTGAATACAGGGGGCAGCCCCAGCATTTT.

The rearrangement joins TRBV4-1 to TRBJ1-1, with TRBD1 identical over 10 bases. The CDR3 is 18 residues long. V gave up 4 bases and J gave up 0 bases; unmatched junction bases: 11. Germline V CDR1 and CDR2: MGHRA, YSYEKL. The CDR3 DNA sequence: TGCGCCAGCAGCCTATCCGGGACAGGGGCCCCAATGAACACTGAAGCTTTCTTT. Protein product: CASSLSGTGAPMNTEAFF.

V usage is TRBV25-1 and J usage is TRBJ1-4; TRBD1 is a possible D gene (6 bases). Germline loops: CDR1 MGHDK, CDR2 SYGVNS. The length of the CDR3 is 15 residues. Trimming cost V 6 bases and J 5 bases, with 16 bases left between them. The CDR3 region is CASSLGGAPNEKLFF. CDR3 DNA sequence: TGTGCCAGCAGCCTCGGGGGGGCCCCAAATGAAAAACTGTTTTTT. Together with reference TRBV25-1 and TRBJ1-4, the CDR3 gives the full variable domain: EADIYQTPRYLVIGTGKKITLECSQTMGHDKMYWYQQDPGMELHLIHYSYGVNSTEKGDLSSESTVSRIRTEHFPLTLESARPSHTSQYLCASSLGGAPNEKLFFGSGTQLSVL.

The rearrangement uses TRBV5-1 and TRBJ1-2; 7 nucleotides agree with TRBD1. The CDR3 is 15 residues long. Per germline, CDR1 SGHRS and CDR2 YFSETQ. The trim removed 0 bases at V and 5 bases at J, leaving 7 bases unmatched. The CDR3 DNA follows: TGCGCCAGCAGCTTGGTAGCGGCAGGGGGGTATGGCTACACCTTC. Residues: CASSLVAAGGYGYTF.

The V call is TRBV5-6, the J call TRBJ2-2; tentative D call: TRBD2 (6 bases). Between the trimmed V and J ends, which lost 4 bases and 5 bases, there was a span of 15 bases. Germline V lookup: CDR1 SGHDT, CDR2 YYEEEE. The CDR3 has 15 amino acids. CDR3 sequence: CASSQRPGGTGELFF. The CDR3 DNA reads as TGTGCCAGCAGCCAACGGCCCGGAGGGACCGGGGAGCTGTTTTTT.

This clone was observed a single time. V gene TRBV12-2 combines with J gene TRBJ2-1; TRBD2 was called by the table and not checked on the DNA. TRBV12-2 is labeled a pseudogene. The CDR3 runs to 17 residues. Here the CDR3 reads CASRSPCGGEGLDEQFF. CDR3 DNA: TGTGCAAGTCGCTCGCCTTGCGGGGGGGAGGGCTTGGATGAGCAGTTCTTC.

This clone showed up just a few times. The J gene is TRBJ1-2, the V gene TRBV19; unclear D gene. The CDR3 loop spans 15 amino acids. The V gene's germline CDR1 is LNHDA and CDR2 SQIVND (reference sequence). The germline V and J ends were trimmed by 0 bases and 3 bases, with 11 bases remaining between them. CDR3 coding DNA: TGTGCCAGTAGTATAGATCAAACACGGTACTATGGCTACACCTTC. Protein sequence: CASSIDQTRYYGYTF. The full variable domain, with the rest looked up from reference TRBV19 and TRBJ1-2, is DGGITQSPKYLFRKEGQNVTLSCEQNLNHDAMYWYRQDPGQGLRLIYYSQIVNDFQKGDIAEGYSVSREKKESFPLTVTSAQKNPTAFYLCASSIDQTRYYGYTFGSGTRLTVV.

The V and J genes are TRBV30 and TRBJ1-5; D unresolved. The ends were cut back, 5 bases at V and 5 bases at J, with 7 bases in the middle. Germline V gene data show CDR1 as GTSNPN and CDR2 as SVGIG (reference sequence). The length of the CDR3 is 11 residues. The CDR3 is CAWGEDQPQHF. CDR3 DNA: TGTGCCTGGGGGGAAGATCAGCCCCAGCATTTT.

This clone appeared a few times. This chain links TRBV6-5 with TRBJ2-2; 7 bases agree with TRBD1. The V gene's germline CDR1 is MNHEY and CDR2 SVGAGI. The CDR3 contains 15 residues. The trim removed 7 bases at V and 4 bases at J, leaving 9 bases unmatched. The CDR3 spells CASITQQGSTGELFF. The CDR3 DNA reads as TGTGCCAGCATCACCCAACAGGGGAGCACCGGGGAGCTGTTTTTT.